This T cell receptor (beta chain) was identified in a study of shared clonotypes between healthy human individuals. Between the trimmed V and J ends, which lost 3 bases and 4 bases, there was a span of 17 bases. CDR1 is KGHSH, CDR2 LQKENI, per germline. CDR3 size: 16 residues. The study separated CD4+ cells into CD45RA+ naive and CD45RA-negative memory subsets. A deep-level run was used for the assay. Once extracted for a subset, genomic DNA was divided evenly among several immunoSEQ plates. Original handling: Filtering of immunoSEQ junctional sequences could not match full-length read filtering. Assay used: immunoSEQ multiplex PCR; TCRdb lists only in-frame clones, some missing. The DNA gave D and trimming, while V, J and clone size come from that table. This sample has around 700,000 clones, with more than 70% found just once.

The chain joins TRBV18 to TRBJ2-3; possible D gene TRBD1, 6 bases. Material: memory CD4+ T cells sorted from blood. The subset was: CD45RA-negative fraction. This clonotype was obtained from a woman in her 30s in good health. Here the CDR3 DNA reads TGTGCCAGCTCACCCTCCGGGCTGTGGGGGCCAGATACGCAGTATTTT. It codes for CASSPSGLWGPDTQYF.